This TCR beta chain was recovered during a study of T cells in Graves' hyperthyroidism and ophthalmopathy. Amplification of TCR beta CDR3 regions used RNA as the template. The HTBI primer set drove a first-round RT-PCR of the TCR CDR3. In TCRdb, the multiplex PCR reads were re-called with MiXCR into one record per CDR3 protein. This sample carries nearly 750,000 distinct CDR3 sequences, approximately 36% of them seen once, and the ten largest clones take 31%. CDR3 size: 13 residues. Germline lookup yields CDR1 KGHDR and CDR2 SFDVKD. V was clipped by 6 bases and J by 7 bases, with 12 bases between them. Hyperthyroidism patients were newly diagnosed, had disease duration under 2 months, and were aged 18 to 65 years. Exclusion of a patient resulted from uncontrolled infection, other autoimmune disease, pregnancy or lactation.

The chain employs TRBV24-1 and TRBJ1-5; D is uncertain. The sample was blood. This receptor was taken from a woman between 40 and 50 years old with Graves' hyperthyroidism. CDR3 protein: CATSLGDGQPQHF. The CDR3, as DNA: TGTGCCACCAGTCTCGGGGATGGGCAGCCCCAGCATTTT.